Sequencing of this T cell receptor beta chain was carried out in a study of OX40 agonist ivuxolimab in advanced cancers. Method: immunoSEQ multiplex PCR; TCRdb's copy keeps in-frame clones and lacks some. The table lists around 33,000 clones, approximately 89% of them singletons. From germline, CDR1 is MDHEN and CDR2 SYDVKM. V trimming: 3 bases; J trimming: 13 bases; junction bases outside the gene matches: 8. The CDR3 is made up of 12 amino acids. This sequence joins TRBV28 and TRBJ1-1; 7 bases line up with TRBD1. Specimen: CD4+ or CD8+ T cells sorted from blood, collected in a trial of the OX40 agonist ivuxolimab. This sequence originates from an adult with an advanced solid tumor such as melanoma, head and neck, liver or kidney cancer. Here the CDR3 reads CASSLPGQIFFF. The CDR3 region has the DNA TGTGCCAGCAGTTTGCCGGGACAGATATTTTTCTTT.